The next 30 T cell receptor beta chains were all read from a single sample in a study of CD4 T cells in relation to SARS-CoV-2 and coronaviruses (dated by TCRdb to the early 2020s). The library came from the immunoSEQ multiplex PCR assay. The clones in this table, taken by TCRdb from immuneACCESS, are in-frame only. Not every clone is retained; where verified, under half of the shortfall comes from an unresolved V gene, and the cause of the rest is unknown. The sample includes tens of thousands of clones, with 76% observed a single time. Roughly 15% of the sample comes from the top ten. No antigen is known for these receptors. CD4+ T cells from unexposed donors were collected before the COVID-19 pandemic (2011-2018). Following 10 days of culture, the EasySep CD4+ T cell isolation kit was used to isolate CD4+ T cells. The sequencing sample was made of CD4+ T cells from PBMCs, cultured in vitro. Source of these receptors: a human donor in good health.

This chain connects TRBV9 to TRBJ2-1, with TRBD2 matching over 8 bases. With 5 bases clipped from V and 7 bases from J, the junction kept 11 bases outside the gene matches. CDR1 SGDLS and CDR2 YYNGEE come from the germline V gene. This CDR3 region has 15 residues. This CDR3 reads CASSPAAGVGNEQFF. The CDR3, as DNA: TGTGCCAGCAGTCCTGCAGCGGGAGTTGGTAATGAGCAGTTCTTC.

This clone occurred a few times. The V call is TRBV7-2, the J call TRBJ1-1; possible D gene TRBD1, 5 bases. The CDR3 has 13 residues. Trimming took off 5 bases at V and 0 bases at J, with 7 bases between the two ends. The germline V gene encodes CDR1 SGHTA and CDR2 FQGNSA. CDR3 bases: TGTGCCAGCAGCACACAGGTGAACACTGAAGCTTTCTTT. It specifies CASSTQVNTEAFF.

The chain employs TRBV2 and TRBJ2-5; a possible D gene is TRBD1 (6 bases). In germline, CDR1 is SNHLY, CDR2 FYNNEI. This CDR3 is 13 amino acids long. V shed 8 bases and J shed 5 bases, with 15 bases lying between them. In DNA, the CDR3 is TGTGCCAGCCAGGGGCTACCGTCGGAGACCCAGTACTTC. This encodes CASQGLPSETQYF.

The chain employs TRBV9 and TRBJ1-1, with 10 nucleotides matching TRBD1. CDR3 length: 15 amino acids. Germline V gene lookup returns CDR1 SGDLS and CDR2 YYNGEE. V trimming: 4 bases; J trimming: 4 bases; junction bases outside the gene matches: 7. CDR3 amino acids: CASSLGTGATTEAFF. CDR3 nucleotide sequence: TGTGCCAGCAGCCTTGGGACAGGGGCGACCACTGAAGCTTTCTTT.

The chain recombines TRBV3-1 (or the pseudogene TRBV3-2) with TRBJ1-1; D ambiguous. From germline, CDR1 is LGHDT and CDR2 YNNKEL (reference sequence). The CDR3 runs 12 residues. V dropped 1 base and J dropped 6 bases, with 6 bases sitting between them. CDR3 coding DNA: TGTGCCAGCAGCCAAGGTGGGCCTGAAGCTTTCTTT. Amino acids: CASSQGGPEAFF.

V gene TRBV11-2 combines with J gene TRBJ2-7; 8 nucleotides agree with TRBD1. V lost 1 base, J lost 4 bases, and 6 bases stayed unmatched. CDR3 length equals 15 residues. In germline, CDR1 is SGHAT, CDR2 FQNNGV. Here the CDR3 DNA reads TGTGCCAGCAGCTTAGCGATGACAGGGGTATACGAGCAGTACTTC. Protein: CASSLAMTGVYEQYF.

This clone was seen only once. The chain has TRBV5-1 and TRBJ2-5; D not resolved. V shed 1 base and J shed 1 base, with 8 bases lying between them. This CDR3 is built from 14 residues. Germline V CDR1 and CDR2: SGHRS, YFSETQ. The CDR3 spells CASSLHPSQETQYF. Here the CDR3 DNA reads TGCGCCAGCAGCTTGCATCCCAGCCAAGAGACCCAGTACTTC.

J is TRBJ1-2 and V is TRBV4-3; D is uncertain. Trimming took off 0 bases at V and 6 bases at J, with 14 bases between the two ends. Germline V gene sequence: CDR1 LGHNA, CDR2 YSLEER. The CDR3 contains 15 residues. This chain's CDR3 is CASSQDLVMGNGYTF. The CDR3 region has the DNA TGCGCCAGCAGCCAAGACCTCGTGATGGGAAATGGCTACACCTTC.

This clone turned up a few times. The V and J genes are TRBV5-4 and TRBJ2-6, with D uncertain. CDR1 SGHNT and CDR2 YYREEE come from the germline V gene (reference sequence). V was shortened by 1 base and J by 0 bases, with 5 bases between the two germline ends. This CDR3 region has 15 residues. This CDR3 is CASSLSLSGANVLTF. The CDR3 nucleotides read TGTGCCAGCAGCTTGTCGCTCTCTGGGGCCAACGTCCTGACTTTC.

A single count supports this clone. The V gene is TRBV6-5, the J gene TRBJ2-3, with a weak D call TRBD1 (5 bases). The ends were cut back, 5 bases at V and 5 bases at J, with 17 bases in the middle. CDR3 size: 15 residues. CDR1 MNHEY and CDR2 SVGAGI come from the germline V gene. CDR3 sequence: CASSKGRELGDTQYF. DNA of the CDR3: TGTGCCAGCAGTAAGGGGCGCGAACTGGGAGATACGCAGTATTTT.

This sequence joins TRBV7-2 and TRBJ1-2; no clear D gene. Germline V gives CDR1 SGHTA, CDR2 FQGNSA. The V gene lost 1 base and the J gene lost 8 bases, with 8 bases spanning the gap. This CDR3 region has 12 residues. CDR3 in DNA: TGTGCCAGCAGCTTAGTGGTGCAAGGCTACACCTTC. This translates into CASSLVVQGYTF.

The chain employs TRBV5-4 and TRBJ2-4, with D perhaps TRBD2 (6 bases). Trimming cost V 4 bases and J 1 base, with 24 bases left between them. CDR1 and CDR2 from the germline V gene are SGHNT and YYREEE (reference sequence). The CDR3 is 19 amino acids. The CDR3 here is CASSPHPFDSRGAKNIQYF. CDR3 in DNA: TGTGCCAGCAGCCCTCACCCATTCGACAGCCGGGGGGCCAAAAACATTCAGTACTTC.

The chain links TRBV7-3 to TRBJ1-1; 7 bases agree with TRBD1. The CDR3 covers 13 residues. The J segment lost 11 bases and the V segment lost 3 bases, leaving 9 bases of the junction unmatched. In germline, CDR1 is SGHTA, CDR2 FQGTGA. The CDR3 reads CASSFSRTGRAFF. DNA of the CDR3: TGTGCCAGCAGCTTTTCGAGGACAGGACGGGCTTTCTTT. The variable domain in full, completed from reference TRBV7-3 and TRBJ1-1, reads GAGVSQTPSNKVTEKGKYVELRCDPISGHTALYWYRQSLGQGPEFLIYFQGTGAADDSGLPNDRFFAVRPEGSVSTLKIQRTERGDSAVYLCASSFSRTGRAFFGQGTRLTVV.

The genes are TRBV6-2 or TRBV6-3 and TRBJ2-7, with D perhaps TRBD2 (6 bases). Germline V gene lookup returns CDR1 MNHEY and CDR2 SVGEGT. CDR3 length: 16 amino acids. V lost 5 bases to trimming and J lost 6 bases, with 23 bases between them. The CDR3 bases are TGTGCCAGCAGTCCCCCTGGGGTAGCGGCGGGCTCCGAGCAGTACTTC. This codes for CASSPPGVAAGSEQYF.

In its sample, this clone was seen once. The rearrangement joins TRBV25-1 to TRBJ2-7, with 7 bases that match TRBD1. Looked up from germline, CDR1 is MGHDK and CDR2 is SYGVNS. The CDR3 is 14 amino acids. V lost 7 bases and J lost 6; bases outside the gene matches: 12. CDR3 region: CASTAWDSSTEQYF. Written as DNA, the CDR3 is TGTGCCAGCACGGCTTGGGACAGTTCCACCGAGCAGTACTTC.

The chain links TRBV28 to TRBJ2-5, with TRBD2 matching over 8 bases. The germline V gene has CDR1 MDHEN and CDR2 SYDVKM. CDR3 size: 11 residues. Germline trimming cut 6 bases from V and 9 bases from J; bases unmatched to any gene: 3. In nucleotides, the CDR3 is TGTGCCAGCAGGGCGGGGGGCTCCCAGTACTTC. Translating gives CASRAGGSQYF.

V gene TRBV4-1 combines with J gene TRBJ2-1, with TRBD1 as a possible D gene (5 bases). The germline V gene has CDR1 MGHRA and CDR2 YSYEKL. The CDR3 runs to 16 residues. Trimming shortened V by 0 bases and J by 6 bases, and 15 bases separated the two germline ends. CDR3 loop: CASSQDWQGFLNEQFF. CDR3 bases: TGCGCCAGCAGCCAAGATTGGCAGGGCTTCCTCAATGAGCAGTTCTTC.

The chain employs TRBV28 and TRBJ1-1, with D perhaps TRBD1 (6 bases). CDR1 and CDR2 from the germline V gene are MDHEN and SYDVKM. V shed 6 bases and J shed 6 bases, with 26 bases lying between them. The CDR3 is made up of 17 amino acids. The CDR3 reads CASSLDRSRAPDPEAFF. The CDR3 coding sequence is TGTGCCAGCAGCCTCGACAGGTCGAGAGCCCCTGACCCTGAAGCTTTCTTT.

Written as DNA, the CDR3 is TGTGCCAGCAGTTACTCGGCAGGGGCCCACGAGCAGTACTTC. Translated, it gives CASSYSAGAHEQYF. This chain links TRBV6-5 with TRBJ2-7, with D tentatively TRBD1 (6 bases). Germline CDR1 MNHEY, CDR2 SVGAGI. Trimming left V 0 bases short and J 5 bases short, with 11 bases between. The CDR3 has 14 residues.

The chain is built from TRBV5-6 and TRBJ1-2; 8 bases agree with TRBD1. The CDR3 consists of 14 residues. J lost 4 bases, V lost 4 bases, and 6 bases had no gene match. Germline loops: CDR1 SGHDT, CDR2 YYEEEE. The CDR3 loop reads CASSRQGIFYGYTF. DNA for the CDR3: TGTGCCAGCAGCCGACAGGGGATTTTCTATGGCTACACCTTC.

This clone showed up just a few times. This chain connects TRBV9 to TRBJ1-5, with D unresolved. This CDR3 spans 15 amino acids. Germline V CDR1 and CDR2: SGDLS, YYNGEE. Trimming left V 0 bases short and J 0 bases short, with 7 bases between. The CDR3 coding sequence is TGTGCCAGCAGCGTAGGTGAGGGTAGCAATCAGCCCCAGCATTTT. Translating it yields CASSVGEGSNQPQHF.

The chain carries TRBV3-1 (or the pseudogene TRBV3-2) and TRBJ1-4; D call uncertain. The CDR3 totals 15 residues. Germline V gene lookup returns CDR1 LGHDT and CDR2 YNNKEL (reference sequence). V lost 4 bases, J lost 1 base, and 10 bases lay in between. This CDR3 is CASSPPGLTNEKLFF. CDR3 sequence (DNA): TGTGCCAGCAGCCCCCCCGGATTAACTAATGAAAAACTGTTTTTT.

The V and J genes are TRBV5-6 and TRBJ2-7; 7 positions match TRBD2. Unmatched junction bases numbered 14, after V lost 0 bases and J lost 11 bases. Germline V gene lookup returns CDR1 SGHDT and CDR2 YYEEEE. CDR3 length equals 15 residues. CDR3 sequence reads: CASSLGGSGKPSEYF. The CDR3 bases are TGTGCCAGCAGCTTGGGGGGCAGCGGGAAGCCCAGCGAGTACTTC.

This clone appeared a single time. This chain joins TRBV10-3 and TRBJ1-5; 7 bases line up with TRBD1. The CDR3 loop spans 15 amino acids. The germline gives CDR1 ENHRY, CDR2 SYGVKD. Losses at the gene ends were 4 bases for V and 0 bases for J; bases not matched to a gene: 3. The CDR3 sequence is CAISGTGHSNQPQHF. The CDR3 nucleotides are TGTGCCATCAGTGGGACAGGCCATAGCAATCAGCCCCAGCATTTT.

Sample share makes this clone large (0.1 to 1%). The chain combines TRBV7-2 with TRBJ1-1; D is ambiguous. Trimming stripped 5 bases from V and 1 base from J, with 11 bases between. Germline CDR1 reads SGHTA; CDR2 reads FQGNSA. CDR3 length: 14 amino acids. DNA of the CDR3: TGTGCCAGCAGCCACGTCCCGGGGAACACTGAAGCTTTCTTT. Translated, it gives CASSHVPGNTEAFF.

The chain is built from TRBV19 and TRBJ2-7, with D tentatively TRBD2 (6 bases). The CDR3 spans 15 residues. Between the trimmed V and J ends, which lost 9 bases and 5 bases, there was a span of 23 bases. The germline V gene encodes CDR1 LNHDA and CDR2 SQIVND (reference sequence). CDR3 DNA sequence: TGTGCCAGCCCCCCCAGCGGGCAGGGAGACGACGAGCAGTACTTC. Protein product: CASPPSGQGDDEQYF. Based on the CDR3 plus reference TRBV19 and TRBJ2-7, the full variable domain is DGGITQSPKYLFRKEGQNVTLSCEQNLNHDAMYWYRQDPGQGLRLIYYSQIVNDFQKGDIAEGYSVSREKKESFPLTVTSAQKNPTAFYLCASPPSGQGDDEQYFGPGTRLTVT.

This clone was seen a single time. The V and J genes are TRBV7-2 and TRBJ1-1, with TRBD1 as a possible D gene (6 bases). Germline V gene lookup returns CDR1 SGHTA and CDR2 FQGNSA. The CDR3 loop spans 13 amino acids. The V end was cut by 5 bases, the J end by 5 bases, with 12 bases between. The CDR3 DNA is TGTGCCAGCAGCCAGACAGGAGGAACTGAAGCTTTCTTT. Amino acids: CASSQTGGTEAFF.

The V gene is TRBV27, the J gene TRBJ2-7; 7 bases are shared with TRBD2. The CDR3 runs 14 residues. The V gene's germline CDR1 is MNHEY and CDR2 SMNVEV (reference sequence). V lost 3 bases, J lost 2 bases, and 4 bases stayed unmatched. CDR3 amino acids: CASSLYGRAYEQYF. DNA for the CDR3: TGTGCCAGCAGTTTGTATGGGAGGGCCTACGAGCAGTACTTC.

The J gene is TRBJ2-7, the V gene TRBV7-6; 10 bases match TRBD1. There are 14 residues in the CDR3. Germline-derived CDR1 and CDR2 are SGHVS and FNYEAQ. V trimming: 5 bases; J trimming: 4 bases; junction bases outside the gene matches: 5. CDR3 region: CASSPRTGGYEQYF. Written as DNA, the CDR3 is TGTGCCAGCAGCCCAAGGACAGGGGGGTACGAGCAGTACTTC.

This chain uses TRBV19 with TRBJ2-2; no definite D call. This CDR3 spans 17 amino acids. Trimming removed 0 bases at V and 1 base at J, with 12 bases between. Germline values: CDR1 LNHDA, CDR2 SQIVND (reference sequence). The CDR3 sequence is CASSIEGNWRNTGELFF. CDR3 sequence (DNA): TGTGCCAGTAGTATAGAAGGGAACTGGAGGAACACCGGGGAGCTGTTTTTT.